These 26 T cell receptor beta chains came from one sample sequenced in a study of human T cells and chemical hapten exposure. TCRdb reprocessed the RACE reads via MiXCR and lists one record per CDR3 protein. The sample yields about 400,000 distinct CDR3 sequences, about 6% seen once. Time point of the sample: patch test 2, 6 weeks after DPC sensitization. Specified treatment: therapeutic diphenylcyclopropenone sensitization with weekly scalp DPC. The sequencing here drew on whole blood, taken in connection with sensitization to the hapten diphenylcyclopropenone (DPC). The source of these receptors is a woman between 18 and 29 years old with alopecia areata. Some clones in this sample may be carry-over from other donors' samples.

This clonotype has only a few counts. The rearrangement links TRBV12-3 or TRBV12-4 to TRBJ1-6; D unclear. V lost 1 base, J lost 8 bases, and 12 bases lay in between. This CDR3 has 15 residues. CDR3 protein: CASSLGGYSYSPLHF. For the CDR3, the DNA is TGTGCCAGCAGTTTAGGGGGTTATAGTTATTCACCCCTCCACTTT.

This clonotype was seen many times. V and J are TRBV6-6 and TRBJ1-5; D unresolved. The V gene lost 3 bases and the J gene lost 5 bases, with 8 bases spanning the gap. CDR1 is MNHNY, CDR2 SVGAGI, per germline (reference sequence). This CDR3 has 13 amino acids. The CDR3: CASSYYPDQPQHF. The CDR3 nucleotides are TGTGCCAGCAGTTATTATCCGGATCAGCCCCAGCATTTT.

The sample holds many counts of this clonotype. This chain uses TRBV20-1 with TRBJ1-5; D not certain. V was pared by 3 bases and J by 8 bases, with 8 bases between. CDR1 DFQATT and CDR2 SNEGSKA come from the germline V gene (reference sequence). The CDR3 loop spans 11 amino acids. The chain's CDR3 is CSASSREPQHF. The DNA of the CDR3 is TGCAGTGCTAGTTCCCGTGAGCCCCAGCATTTT.

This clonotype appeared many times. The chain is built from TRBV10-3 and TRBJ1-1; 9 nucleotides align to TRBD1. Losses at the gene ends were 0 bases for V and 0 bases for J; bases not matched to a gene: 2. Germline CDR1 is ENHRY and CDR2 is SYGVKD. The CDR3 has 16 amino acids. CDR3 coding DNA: TGTGCCATCAGTGAGTCCTGGGACAGGGTGAACACTGAAGCTTTCTTT. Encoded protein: CAISESWDRVNTEAFF.

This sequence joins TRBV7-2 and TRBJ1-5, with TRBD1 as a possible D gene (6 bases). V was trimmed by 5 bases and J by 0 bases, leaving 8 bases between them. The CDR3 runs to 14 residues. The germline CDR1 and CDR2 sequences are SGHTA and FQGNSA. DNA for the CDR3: TGTGCCAGCAGCCGACAGGCTAGCAATCAGCCCCAGCATTTT. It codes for CASSRQASNQPQHF.

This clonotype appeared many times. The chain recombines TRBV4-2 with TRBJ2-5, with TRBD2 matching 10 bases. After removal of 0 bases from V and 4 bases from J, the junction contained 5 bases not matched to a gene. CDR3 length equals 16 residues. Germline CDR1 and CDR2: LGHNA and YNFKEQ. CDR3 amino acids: CASSQDDLAGAETQYF. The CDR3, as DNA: TGTGCCAGCAGCCAAGATGATCTAGCGGGGGCAGAGACCCAGTACTTC.

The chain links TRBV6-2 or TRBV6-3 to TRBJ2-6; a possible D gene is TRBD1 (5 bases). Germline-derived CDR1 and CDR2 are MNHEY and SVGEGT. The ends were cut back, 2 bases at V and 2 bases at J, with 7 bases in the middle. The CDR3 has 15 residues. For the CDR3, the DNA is TGTGCCAGCAGTTACGAAGGGGCTGGGGCCAACGTCCTGACTTTC. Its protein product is CASSYEGAGANVLTF.

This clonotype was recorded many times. CDR3 loop: CASSVDRRGEAFF. DNA of the CDR3: TGTGCCAGCAGTGTGGACAGGCGGGGTGAAGCTTTCTTT. The rearrangement links TRBV6-4 to TRBJ1-1; TRBD1 agrees at 7 bases. The V gene end was trimmed by 4 bases and the J gene end by 7 bases; junction bases not matched to a gene: 6. Germline assignment: CDR1 MRHNA and CDR2 SNTAGT. CDR3 length: 13 amino acids.

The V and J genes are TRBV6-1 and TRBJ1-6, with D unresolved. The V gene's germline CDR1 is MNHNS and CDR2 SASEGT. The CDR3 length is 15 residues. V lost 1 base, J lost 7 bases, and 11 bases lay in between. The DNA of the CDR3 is TGTGCCAGCAGTGAAGTGTCGGTCCGAAATTCACCCCTCCACTTT. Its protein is CASSEVSVRNSPLHF.

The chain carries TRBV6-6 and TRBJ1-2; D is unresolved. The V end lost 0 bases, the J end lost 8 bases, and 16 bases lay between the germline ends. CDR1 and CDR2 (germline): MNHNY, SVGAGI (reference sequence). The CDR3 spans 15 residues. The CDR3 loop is CASSYSRRDYVGYTF. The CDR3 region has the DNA TGTGCCAGCAGTTACTCGAGGAGAGACTATGTAGGCTACACCTTC.

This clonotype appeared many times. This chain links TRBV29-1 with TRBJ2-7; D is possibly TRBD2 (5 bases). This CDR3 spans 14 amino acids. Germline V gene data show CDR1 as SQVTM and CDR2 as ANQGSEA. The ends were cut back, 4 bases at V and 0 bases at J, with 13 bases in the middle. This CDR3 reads CSVVQLEPSYEQYF. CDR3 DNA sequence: TGCAGCGTTGTGCAACTAGAACCCTCCTACGAGCAGTACTTC.

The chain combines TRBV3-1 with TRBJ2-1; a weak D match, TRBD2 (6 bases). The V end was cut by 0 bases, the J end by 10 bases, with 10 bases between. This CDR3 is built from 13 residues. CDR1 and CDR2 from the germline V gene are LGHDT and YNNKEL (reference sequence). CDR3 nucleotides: TGTGCCAGCAGCCAAGAGCGGGGCACGGAGCAGTTCTTC. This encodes CASSQERGTEQFF.

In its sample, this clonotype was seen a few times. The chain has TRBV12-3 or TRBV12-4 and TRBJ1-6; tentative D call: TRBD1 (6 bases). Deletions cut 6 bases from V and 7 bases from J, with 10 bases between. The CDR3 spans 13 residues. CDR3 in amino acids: CASRGHTNSPLHF. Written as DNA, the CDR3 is TGTGCCAGCAGGGGACATACCAATTCACCCCTCCACTTT.

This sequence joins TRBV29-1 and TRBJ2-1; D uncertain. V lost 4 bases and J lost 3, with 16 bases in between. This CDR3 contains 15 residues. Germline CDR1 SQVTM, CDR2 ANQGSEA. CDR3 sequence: CSVVDPFGFYNEQFF. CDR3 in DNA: TGCAGCGTTGTGGACCCCTTCGGGTTCTACAATGAGCAGTTCTTC.

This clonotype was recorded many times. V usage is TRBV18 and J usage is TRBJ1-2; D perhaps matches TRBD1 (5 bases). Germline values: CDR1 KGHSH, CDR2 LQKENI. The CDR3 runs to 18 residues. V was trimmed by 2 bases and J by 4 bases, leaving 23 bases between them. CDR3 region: CASSPSTGGAQTGYGYTF. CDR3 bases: TGTGCCAGCTCACCAAGTACGGGCGGGGCCCAGACCGGCTATGGCTACACCTTC.

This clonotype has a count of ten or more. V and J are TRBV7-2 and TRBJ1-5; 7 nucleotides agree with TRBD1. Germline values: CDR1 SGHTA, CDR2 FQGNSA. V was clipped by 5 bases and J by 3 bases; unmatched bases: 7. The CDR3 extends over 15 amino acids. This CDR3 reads CASSQKTGSNQPQHF. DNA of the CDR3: TGTGCCAGCAGCCAAAAGACAGGGTCCAATCAGCCCCAGCATTTT.

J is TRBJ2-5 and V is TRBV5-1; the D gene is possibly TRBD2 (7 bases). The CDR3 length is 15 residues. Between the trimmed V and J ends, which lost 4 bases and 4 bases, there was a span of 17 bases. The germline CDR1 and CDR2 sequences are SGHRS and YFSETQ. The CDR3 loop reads CASSGGDTGPETQYF. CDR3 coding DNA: TGCGCCAGCAGCGGGGGGGACACCGGTCCAGAGACCCAGTACTTC.

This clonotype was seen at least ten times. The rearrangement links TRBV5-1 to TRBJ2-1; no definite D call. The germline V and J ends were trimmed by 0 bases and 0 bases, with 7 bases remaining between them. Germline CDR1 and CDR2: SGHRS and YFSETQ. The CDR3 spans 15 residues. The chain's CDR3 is CASSLDISSYNEQFF. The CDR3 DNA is TGCGCCAGCAGCTTGGACATTAGCTCCTACAATGAGCAGTTCTTC.

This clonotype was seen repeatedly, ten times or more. CDR3 bases: TGTGCCAGCAGCCAAAGGGGGGCAGGACCATGGGATGAAAAACTGTTTTTT. It translates to CASSQRGAGPWDEKLFF. The chain has TRBV4-2 and TRBJ1-4, with D tentatively TRBD1 (6 bases). CDR3 length: 17 amino acids. Deletions cut 2 bases from V and 6 bases from J, with 19 bases between. Germline loops: CDR1 LGHNA, CDR2 YNFKEQ.

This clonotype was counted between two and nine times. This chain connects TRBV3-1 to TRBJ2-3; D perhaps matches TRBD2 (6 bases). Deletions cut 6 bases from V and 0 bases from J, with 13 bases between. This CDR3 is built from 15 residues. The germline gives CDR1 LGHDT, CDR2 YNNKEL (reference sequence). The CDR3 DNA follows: TGTGCCAGCAGACTGGCGGGACGGAGCACAGATACGCAGTATTTT. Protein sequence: CASRLAGRSTDTQYF.

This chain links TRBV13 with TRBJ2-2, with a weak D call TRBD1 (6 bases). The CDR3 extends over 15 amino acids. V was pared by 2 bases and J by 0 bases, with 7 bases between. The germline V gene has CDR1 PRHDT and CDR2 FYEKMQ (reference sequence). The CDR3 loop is CASSLHRANTGELFF. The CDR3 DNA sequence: TGTGCCAGCAGCTTACACAGGGCGAACACCGGGGAGCTGTTTTTT.

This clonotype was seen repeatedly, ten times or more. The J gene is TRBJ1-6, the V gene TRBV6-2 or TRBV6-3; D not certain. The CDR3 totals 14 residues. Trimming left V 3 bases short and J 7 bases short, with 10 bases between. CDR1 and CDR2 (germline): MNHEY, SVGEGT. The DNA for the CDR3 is TGTGCCAGCAGTTATCTTCGGGGAAATTCACCCCTCCACTTT. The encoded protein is CASSYLRGNSPLHF.

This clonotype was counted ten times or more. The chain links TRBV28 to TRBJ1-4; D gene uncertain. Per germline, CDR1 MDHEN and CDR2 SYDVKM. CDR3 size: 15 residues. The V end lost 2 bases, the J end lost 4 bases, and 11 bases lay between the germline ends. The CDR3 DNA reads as TGTGCCAGCAGTTTAGGAAGAGGGAGTAATGAAAAACTGTTTTTT. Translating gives CASSLGRGSNEKLFF.

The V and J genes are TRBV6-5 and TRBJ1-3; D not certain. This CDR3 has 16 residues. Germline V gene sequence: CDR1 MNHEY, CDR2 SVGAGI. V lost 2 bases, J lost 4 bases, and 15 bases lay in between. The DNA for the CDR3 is TGTGCCAGCAGTTACCTGGCGTTCCCTTCAGGAAACACCATATATTTT. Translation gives CASSYLAFPSGNTIYF.

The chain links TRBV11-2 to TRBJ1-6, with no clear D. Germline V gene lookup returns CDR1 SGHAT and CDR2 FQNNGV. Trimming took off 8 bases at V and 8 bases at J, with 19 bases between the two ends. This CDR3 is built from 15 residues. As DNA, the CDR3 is TGTGCCAGCCTCCATCGGGCCAGCTTCGATTCACCCCTCCACTTT. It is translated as CASLHRASFDSPLHF.

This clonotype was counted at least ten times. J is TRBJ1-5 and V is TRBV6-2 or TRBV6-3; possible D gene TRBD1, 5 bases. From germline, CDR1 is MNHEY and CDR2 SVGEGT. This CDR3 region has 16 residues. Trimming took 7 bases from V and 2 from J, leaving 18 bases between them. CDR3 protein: CASTPFIGVRNQPQHF. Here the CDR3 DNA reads TGTGCCAGCACCCCGTTTATAGGGGTTCGCAATCAGCCCCAGCATTTT.